These 30 T cell receptor beta chains came from one sample sequenced in a study of blood T cell repertoires in COVID-19. Sequencing was performed with immunoSEQ multiplex PCR; in TCRdb, only in-frame clones are kept and a portion is missing. The profile shows around 64,000 clones, approximately 78% of them singletons. Sequenced sample: peripheral blood. The source of these receptors is a human donor in a cohort sampled during active COVID-19.

V usage is TRBV5-1 and J usage is TRBJ2-5, with TRBD1 matching 7 bases. CDR3 length equals 16 residues. After removal of 0 bases from V and 1 base from J, the junction contained 6 bases not matched to a gene. Germline V gene sequence: CDR1 SGHRS, CDR2 YFSETQ. The CDR3 region is CASSLEGGSIQETQYF. The CDR3 bases are TGCGCCAGCAGCTTGGAAGGGGGCTCTATCCAAGAGACCCAGTACTTC.

The V call is TRBV10-2, the J call TRBJ1-5; 7 bases line up with TRBD1. After removal of 6 bases from V and 0 bases from J, the junction contained 20 bases not matched to a gene. The CDR3 has 20 amino acids. Germline V lookup: CDR1 WSHSY, CDR2 SAAADI. CDR3 sequence (DNA): TGCGCCAGCAGGAACAAAGACAGGGCACCTAACAGCTATAGCAATCAGCCCCAGCATTTT. Translated, it gives CASRNKDRAPNSYSNQPQHF.

This rearrangement joins TRBV19 to TRBJ1-3; TRBD1 agrees at 7 bases. V dropped 5 bases and J dropped 0; count of bases not matched to a gene: 7. From germline, CDR1 is LNHDA and CDR2 SQIVND (reference sequence). CDR3 size: 16 residues. For the CDR3, the DNA is TGTGCCAGTAGTCCAAGGGACAGCAGCTCTGGAAACACCATATATTTT. This gives the protein CASSPRDSSSGNTIYF.

This clone was counted only a few times. This chain connects TRBV28 to TRBJ2-7; D remains ambiguous. Germline-derived CDR1 and CDR2 are MDHEN and SYDVKM. The CDR3 totals 15 residues. V lost 5 bases, J lost 7 bases, and 21 bases lay in between. DNA of the CDR3: TGTGCCAGCAGTCCTACGGGTAAACGGGTTCGGGAGCAGTACGTC. Its translation is CASSPTGKRVREQYV.

This rearrangement joins TRBV7-2 to TRBJ1-3; TRBD1 agrees at 8 bases. Germline assignment: CDR1 SGHTA and CDR2 FQGNSA. CDR3 length: 16 residues. Trimming at V came to 6 bases and at J to 4 bases, leaving 11 bases not matched to a gene. In nucleotides, the CDR3 is TGTGCCAGCAGTAGAACCCAGGGGGCGCTGGGAAACACCATATATTTT. Translated, it gives CASSRTQGALGNTIYF. Based on the CDR3 plus reference TRBV7-2 and TRBJ1-3, the full variable domain is GAGVSQSPSNKVTEKGKDVELRCDPISGHTALYWYRQSLGQGLEFLIYFQGNSAPDKSGLPSDRFSAERTGGSVSTLTIQRTQQEDSAVYLCASSRTQGALGNTIYFGEGSWLTVV.

J is TRBJ2-3 and V is TRBV2; 7 bases are a match to TRBD2. Trimming removed 7 bases from V and 0 bases from J; junction bases left unmatched: 7. The CDR3 covers 15 residues. Germline values: CDR1 SNHLY, CDR2 FYNNEI. CDR3 coding DNA: TGTGCCAGCACCAATGGGGGGGGGAGCACAGATACGCAGTATTTT. As protein: CASTNGGGSTDTQYF.

V is TRBV27 and J is TRBJ2-1; TRBD2 matches 8 bases. CDR1 is MNHEY, CDR2 SMNVEV, per germline (reference sequence). V lost 8 bases to trimming and J lost 0 bases; unmatched junction nucleotides: 9. The CDR3 is made up of 16 amino acids. The CDR3 here is CASSLQRGSSYNEQFF. The CDR3 DNA reads as TGTGCCAGCTCCCTTCAGCGGGGGAGCTCCTACAATGAGCAGTTCTTC.

This chain joins TRBV18 and TRBJ2-5, with unresolved D. The germline V gene encodes CDR1 KGHSH and CDR2 LQKENI. The V gene lost 4 bases and the J gene lost 4 bases, with 16 bases spanning the gap. The CDR3 is 15 residues long. Here the CDR3 DNA reads TGTGCCAGCTCACTCCCCCGGCTAGGCACAGAGACCCAGTACTTC. Residues: CASSLPRLGTETQYF.

This chain connects TRBV27 to TRBJ2-1, with D tentatively TRBD2 (5 bases). Deletions cut 8 bases from V and 11 bases from J, with 16 bases between. The germline CDR1 and CDR2 sequences are MNHEY and SMNVEV (reference sequence). The CDR3 runs to 12 residues. The CDR3 reads CASGVQLGQQFF. DNA of the CDR3: TGTGCCAGCGGTGTCCAACTAGGCCAGCAGTTCTTC.

The chain has TRBV18 and TRBJ1-3, with TRBD1 matching over 8 bases. V shed 3 bases, J shed 4 bases, and the junction held 8 bases outside the gene matches. The CDR3 sequence is 16 residues long. The germline V gene encodes CDR1 KGHSH and CDR2 LQKENI. CDR3 loop: CASSPFPGGEGNTIYF. The DNA of the CDR3 is TGTGCCAGCTCACCGTTTCCAGGGGGCGAGGGAAACACCATATATTTT.

The chain links TRBV11-2 to TRBJ2-7; D is unresolved. The CDR3 is 14 amino acids. Germline-derived CDR1 and CDR2 are SGHAT and FQNNGV. Trimming pared 3 bases from V and 0 bases from J, leaving 9 bases between. CDR3 residues: CASSFNVRSYEQYF. The CDR3 nucleotides read TGTGCCAGCAGCTTTAATGTGCGCTCCTACGAGCAGTACTTC.

This rearrangement joins TRBV11-2 to TRBJ2-5; D gene unclear. This CDR3 region has 16 residues. Germline CDR1 SGHAT, CDR2 FQNNGV. V lost 4 bases and J lost 1, with 16 bases in between. The DNA of the CDR3 is TGTGCCAGCAGCTCCCACGACTTAATCCTCCAAGAGACCCAGTACTTC. Residues: CASSSHDLILQETQYF.

The V gene is TRBV19, the J gene TRBJ1-6; D is ambiguous. CDR3 length: 16 residues. Trimming removed 11 bases at V and 10 bases at J, with 27 bases between. Per the germline V gene, CDR1 is LNHDA and CDR2 is SQIVND (reference sequence). The CDR3: CACRRVGVVRRSPLHF. The CDR3 coding sequence is TGTGCCTGTCGTCGTGTCGGGGTGGTTCGAAGGTCACCCCTCCACTTT. The complete variable domain, with remaining parts taken from reference TRBV19 and TRBJ1-6, reads DGGITQSPKYLFRKEGQNVTLSCEQNLNHDAMYWYRQDPGQGLRLIYYSQIVNDFQKGDIAEGYSVSREKKESFPLTVTSAQKNPTAFYLCACRRVGVVRRSPLHFGNGTRLTVT.

The V and J genes are TRBV19 and TRBJ1-1; TRBD1 is a possible D gene (6 bases). This CDR3 spans 12 amino acids. The V gene's germline CDR1 is LNHDA and CDR2 SQIVND (reference sequence). Trimming removed 9 bases from V and 7 bases from J, with 15 bases in between. As DNA, the CDR3 is TGTGCCAGCGGCCTGGGGGCTGGTGAAGCTTTCTTT. Translation: CASGLGAGEAFF. The entire variable domain, with the rest obtained from reference TRBV19 and TRBJ1-1, is as follows: DGGITQSPKYLFRKEGQNVTLSCEQNLNHDAMYWYRQDPGQGLRLIYYSQIVNDFQKGDIAEGYSVSREKKESFPLTVTSAQKNPTAFYLCASGLGAGEAFFGQGTRLTVV.

The chain is built from TRBV2 and TRBJ1-1; 11 bases align to TRBD1. Germline V lookup: CDR1 SNHLY, CDR2 FYNNEI. The CDR3 totals 16 residues. Unmatched junction bases numbered 6, after V lost 2 bases and J lost 4 bases. The CDR3 protein is CASSERTGGGGTEAFF. CDR3 DNA sequence: TGTGCCAGCAGTGAAAGGACAGGGGGCGGCGGCACTGAAGCTTTCTTT.

The chain employs TRBV2 and TRBJ1-5; D is undetermined. The germline V gene encodes CDR1 SNHLY and CDR2 FYNNEI. CDR3 length: 13 residues. Trimming removed 7 bases from V and 7 bases from J, with 14 bases in between. The CDR3: CASNREGGQPQHF. CDR3 DNA sequence: TGTGCCAGCAACCGGGAGGGAGGGCAGCCCCAGCATTTT.

This clone came up once. The J gene is TRBJ1-3, the V gene TRBV19; the D is unclear. The CDR3 runs 14 residues. The germline V and J ends were trimmed by 3 bases and 0 bases, with 6 bases remaining between them. From germline, CDR1 is LNHDA and CDR2 SQIVND (reference sequence). The CDR3 spells CASSMASSGNTIYF. Written as DNA, the CDR3 is TGTGCCAGTAGTATGGCCAGCTCTGGAAACACCATATATTTT. The variable domain in full, completed from reference TRBV19 and TRBJ1-3, reads DGGITQSPKYLFRKEGQNVTLSCEQNLNHDAMYWYRQDPGQGLRLIYYSQIVNDFQKGDIAEGYSVSREKKESFPLTVTSAQKNPTAFYLCASSMASSGNTIYFGEGSWLTVV.

The chain couples TRBV14 to TRBJ2-3; D is possibly TRBD1 (6 bases). The CDR3 runs 16 residues. Trimming left V 4 bases short and J 2 bases short, with 16 bases between. Germline V lookup: CDR1 SGHDN, CDR2 FVKESK. The CDR3 bases are TGTGCCAGCAGCCGAACAGGGTGGGGATCCACAGATACGCAGTATTTT. Protein: CASSRTGWGSTDTQYF.

The chain joins TRBV19 to TRBJ2-7, with 8 bases fitting TRBD1. The CDR3 has 13 amino acids. CDR1 is LNHDA, CDR2 SQIVND, per germline (reference sequence). V was clipped by 5 bases and J by 6 bases; unmatched bases: 6. The CDR3 here is CASSPDRGPEQYF. The DNA for the CDR3 is TGTGCCAGTAGTCCCGACAGGGGACCCGAGCAGTACTTC.

The CDR3 spells CASSLGTGEVDTQYF. The DNA for the CDR3 is TGTGCCAGCAGCTTAGGGACAGGGGAAGTAGATACGCAGTATTTT. The genes are TRBV11-2 and TRBJ2-3, with 9 bases that match TRBD1. This CDR3 contains 15 residues. Germline V gene data show CDR1 as SGHAT and CDR2 as FQNNGV. The trim removed 1 base at V and 5 bases at J, leaving 4 bases unmatched.

This chain joins TRBV3-1 (or the pseudogene TRBV3-2) and TRBJ2-2; 7 bases align to TRBD1. The CDR3 loop spans 16 amino acids. Germline V gene data show CDR1 as LGHDT and CDR2 as YNNKEL (reference sequence). V shed 4 bases, J shed 6 bases, and the junction held 11 bases outside the gene matches. The CDR3 protein is CASSLRGRQGPGELFF. The CDR3 DNA is TGTGCCAGCAGCCTTCGAGGTCGACAGGGCCCCGGGGAGCTGTTTTTT.

The chain joins TRBV5-1 to TRBJ2-3; D not certain. Trimming removed 1 base from V and 3 bases from J, with 12 bases in between. This CDR3 region has 15 residues. CDR1 SGHRS and CDR2 YFSETQ come from the germline V gene. The CDR3 loop reads CASSLSNRVTDTQYF. The CDR3 DNA follows: TGCGCCAGCAGCTTGTCCAACCGCGTAACAGATACGCAGTATTTT.

The J gene is TRBJ2-7, the V gene TRBV7-9, with a possible D match to TRBD1 (5 bases). This CDR3 spans 15 amino acids. The germline V and J ends were trimmed by 6 bases and 0 bases, with 15 bases remaining between them. In germline, CDR1 is SEHNR, CDR2 FQNEAQ (reference sequence). The CDR3, as DNA: TGTGCCAGCAGTACTACAGGTGGCGTCTCCTACGAGCAGTACGTC. Its translation is CASSTTGGVSYEQYV.

The chain joins TRBV7-9 to TRBJ1-3; the D gene is possibly TRBD1 (5 bases). The CDR3 runs 18 residues. Trimming stripped 1 base from V and 4 bases from J, with 20 bases between. In germline, CDR1 is SEHNR, CDR2 FQNEAQ (reference sequence). The CDR3 loop is CASSLGGGTSTFGNTIYF. CDR3 nucleotides: TGTGCCAGCAGCTTAGGGGGCGGGACTTCGACCTTCGGAAACACCATATATTTT.

V usage is TRBV5-1 and J usage is TRBJ1-2, with a possible D match to TRBD1 (6 bases). V gave up 0 bases and J gave up 8 bases, with 14 bases separating them. CDR3 size: 14 residues. Germline V gene sequence: CDR1 SGHRS, CDR2 YFSETQ. The CDR3 here is CASSLVQQGSGYTF. The CDR3 DNA sequence: TGCGCCAGCAGCTTGGTCCAGCAGGGGTCCGGCTACACCTTC.

This rearrangement joins TRBV7-9 to TRBJ2-2; D is unresolved. Germline assignment: CDR1 SEHNR and CDR2 FQNEAQ (reference sequence). This CDR3 region has 13 residues. The V gene lost 1 base and the J gene lost 7 bases, with 7 bases spanning the gap. CDR3 bases: TGTGCCAGCAGCTTAGTAACGGGCGGGGAGCTGTTTTTT. Translating it yields CASSLVTGGELFF.

This chain links TRBV11-2 with TRBJ2-2, with D perhaps matching TRBD1 (5 bases). V lost 5 bases, J lost 0 bases, and 19 bases lay in between. The CDR3 length is 18 residues. Per the germline V gene, CDR1 is SGHAT and CDR2 is FQNNGV. CDR3 sequence: CASSPHRSVYPNTGELFF. The CDR3 region has the DNA TGTGCCAGCAGCCCCCACAGGTCCGTGTACCCGAACACCGGGGAGCTGTTTTTT.

The rearrangement uses TRBV25-1 and TRBJ1-6; D gene uncertain. With 3 bases removed from V and 9 bases from J, the gap between germline ends came to 18 bases. The CDR3 is 16 residues long. CDR1 and CDR2 (germline): MGHDK, SYGVNS. CDR3 sequence reads: CASSDPIGGIGSPLHF. In DNA, the CDR3 is TGTGCCAGCAGTGACCCCATTGGAGGGATTGGTTCACCCCTCCACTTT.

This clone has more than one count but fewer than ten. This sequence joins TRBV6-5 and TRBJ2-7; TRBD1 is a possible D gene (6 bases). V shed 6 bases and J shed 4 bases, with 13 bases lying between them. Germline V CDR1 and CDR2: MNHEY, SVGAGI. The CDR3 loop spans 13 amino acids. The CDR3 DNA follows: TGTGCCAGCAGGCGGACAGAGATTTACGAGCAGTACGTC. Its translation: CASRRTEIYEQYV.

V and J are TRBV21-1 and TRBJ2-5; the table's D call, TRBD2, was not checked against the DNA. TRBV21-1 is an annotated pseudogene. The CDR3 has 17 residues. CDR3 DNA: TGTGCCAGCAGCAAATTACCGAGCATGCTAGCGGGGGAGACCCAGTACTTC. Translated, it gives CASSKLPSMLAGETQYF.